This T cell receptor beta chain was observed in a study of blood T cell repertoires in COVID-19 (dated by TCRdb to 2020 to 2021). For the study in its entirety: Samples covering the acute and convalescent phases of COVID-19 were provided by collaborators in the United States, Italy and Spain. Where available, HLA class I and class II types were obtained from metadata supplied by the sample provider rather than from assay-based typing. A freely available public database, intended as a resource for researchers studying the immune response to SARS-CoV-2, is where the repertoires were released. The samples were drawn from the first 160 participants of the ongoing ImmuneRACE study and from some 1,300 subjects provided by 6 global collaborators. Sample metadata almost always included a de-identified subject ID, COVID-19 status, age in years and sex. The material from the prospective study consisted of cDNA or gDNA derived from T cells, B-cell-depleted T cells, or PBMCs. The dataset comprised deeply sampled blood TCRbeta repertoires from subjects exposed to, actively infected with, or recovered from COVID-19. What the research found in general, with its limitations: How much clinical and demographic metadata was included differed by source and by participant, and the metadata was provided uncurated.

TCRbeta CDR3 regions were amplified from genomic DNA by means of the immunoSEQ Assay, a bias-controlled multiplex PCR. Concerning the study's data processing: The number of nucleated cells in each sample was estimated by amplification of reference gene primers within the assay. To quantify the absolute abundance of each unique TCRbeta CDR3 rearrangement, sequence reads were collapsed and filtered. For each sample, productive Simpson clonality was calculated as the square root of Simpson's diversity index over productive rearrangements. TCRdb retrieved this table from immuneACCESS and kept in-frame rearrangements only. Not all clones are present; in checked studies, unresolved V genes account for under half, and no reason is known for the remainder. V and J calls and clone size are as listed in that table; D and trimming were resolved from the DNA. This sample holds about 200,000 clones; 82% were observed only once. The ten largest clones represent 9.5% to 15% of the sample.

The CDR3 measures 14 amino acids from cysteine to phenylalanine. Only the CDR3 portion is preserved as DNA: 42 bases, with reading frame beginning at the first base. Compared with germline, V lacks 7 bases and J lacks 6 bases; bases without a gene match: 10. Sequences SGHRS (CDR1) and YFSETQ (CDR2) are obtained from the germline V gene. The collaborating institutions used their own protocols to collect whole blood in K2EDTA tubes. Collaborator samples were shipped for TCRbeta analysis as frozen whole blood, isolated PBMCs, or DNA extracted from either sample type. Comments on this clone: Its binding antigen is unknown. There are no base qualities to consult, and no much larger clone falls within one base.

The receptor was derived from a middle-aged woman with acute or convalescent COVID-19. Sequencing was carried out using peripheral blood. The V and J genes are TRBV5-1 and TRBJ2-3; TRBD1 lines up with 8 middle nucleotides. The CDR3 reads CASATGAFQDTQYF. DNA sequence: TGCGCCAGCGCGACAGGGGCCTTTCAGGATACGCAGTATTTT. Here the CDR3 is joined to the reference TRBV5-1 and TRBJ2-3 genes, and the full variable domain is: KAGVTQTPRYLIKTRGQQVTLSCSPISGHRSVSWYQQTPGQGLQFLFEYFSETQRNKGNFPGRFSGRQFSNSRSEMNVSTLELGDSALYLCASATGAFQDTQYFGPGTRLTVL.